The TCR beta chain described here comes from a study of blood T cell repertoires in COVID-19. The table came from immunoSEQ multiplex PCR; TCRdb's copy has only in-frame clones and leaves some out. Among 80,000 or so clones, about four fifths were seen once, and the ten largest hold approximately 39%. CDR1 and CDR2 from the germline V gene are SGHRS and YFSETQ. The CDR3 runs to 13 residues. V was trimmed by 7 bases and J by 6 bases, leaving 14 bases between them. Sequencing used peripheral blood. The sequence was obtained from a woman between 70 and 85 years old with acute or convalescent COVID-19. J is TRBJ2-1 and V is TRBV5-1, with a tentative D call TRBD1 (5 bases). The CDR3, as DNA: TGCGCCAGCCGGCCCGGACATTCCAATGAGCAGTTCTTC. It encodes CASRPGHSNEQFF.